The following is a T cell receptor (beta chain) sequence with its context. In this sample, this clonotype turned up many times. The target of this receptor is not known. Base quality data are lacking; no much larger clone is found one base away. Reading from cysteine to phenylalanine, the CDR3 counts 16 amino acids. This entry keeps only the CDR3 DNA: 48 bases, framed from base 1. Trimming at the junction amounts to 2 bases on V and 7 bases on J, and the germline ends lie 18 bases apart. Via the germline V gene, CDR1 is SGHTA and CDR2 FQGNSA. Library generation was performed with 5' RACE. Sequencing used an Illumina HiSeq 2500. The second PCR ran for about 6 to 12 cycles and used a J-beta primer mix along with a sample-barcoded 5' primer. Each TCR beta cDNA molecule received a unique molecular identifier from a template-switch 5' adaptor carrying 12 random nucleotides. At least 2.5 million CDR3-containing paired-end reads were obtained from each sample. First-strand cDNA was synthesized from all RNA with the Mint cDNA synthesis kit, primed by a TRBC-specific oligonucleotide. Following uracil-DNA glycosylase treatment, a first 18-cycle PCR with universal primers M1SS and BC2_uni_R was performed on all cDNA. The paper's data handling went like this. For normalization, 1 million high-quality reads were randomly selected from each sample, with every read carrying a distinct molecular identifier. Reads with shared molecular identifiers were discarded instead of being binned into consensus sequences. MiTCR, with a Q25 quality threshold and the strictest error-elimination algorithm, was used for CDR3 identification, clonotype clustering and error correction. A nonparametric unseen species model with Euler transformation was used to estimate lower-bound total TCR beta diversity. The raw public reads went through TCRdb reprocessing: fastp at Q25, MiXCR clone calling, in-frame beta chains kept. When rows share a CDR3 protein, they turn into one entry using the most common DNA and genes. It is TCRdb's table, rather than the study itself, that gives the V and J calls and clone size. The sample data list about 1.8 million distinct CDR3 sequences, and around 50% of these were observed just once. The ten biggest clones cover roughly 2.1% of the sample.

This sample was taken from a study of blood T cells in healthy people across ages (dated by TCRdb to the mid-2010s). About the investigation overall: In model experiments, template switching captured about one uniquely barcoded TCR beta cDNA molecule for every two T cells. To avoid experimental bias, donors of different ages were distributed randomly across sequencing lanes. For two donors (one aged 18 to 30 and one aged 80 or older), the study analyzed two additional independent replicas of 1 million unique cDNA reads from the same blood draw. The donors were split into four age groups: young (average around 17 years), middle-aged (around 37), aged (62) and long-lived (approximately 89). The study measured age-related changes in TCR beta repertoire diversity using deep sequencing normalized with unique cDNA molecular identifiers.

Systemically healthy Caucasian individuals from Russia, 39 in total and aged about 6 to 95 years, were included as donors. Ten milliliters of peripheral blood were drawn from each donor into EDTA-treated Vacutainer tubes. Ficoll-Paque density-gradient centrifugation was used to isolate PBMCs, with at least 6 million per sample. Trizol reagent was used to extract total RNA from the PBMCs, yielding at least 5 micrograms per sample. The percentages of naive CD45RAhigh/CD27high T cells were determined by flow cytometry on a PBMC aliquot from every donor. General study outcomes and caveats: As age increased, observed TCR beta diversity per million T cells dropped in a roughly linear way, and a significant reduction was already evident by age about 40. The percentage of naive T cells measured by flow cytometry correlated strongly with observed TCR beta diversity. Estimates of total diversity from one million sequenced T cells were regarded as lower bounds and underestimates. Conclusive comparison of naive and antigen-experienced compartments was prevented by the profiling of bulk unsorted PBMCs. Donor CMV infection status was unknown, potentially confounding age-related changes in expanded clonotypes. Compared with the aged group, more naive CD4+ T cells, fewer expanded clones and increased TCR diversity were shown by the long-lived group, suggesting age selection.

The sequence came from a woman in her 40s in good health. The sample consisted of blood. Rearrangement joined TRBV7-2 to TRBJ2-4; the D segment may tentatively be TRBD1 or TRBD2, each giving 5 matched bases. For the CDR3, the sequence is CASSLRRGTVGNIQYF. The DNA is TGTGCCAGCAGCTTAAGGCGTGGGACCGTCGGGAACATTCAGTACTTC.